Sequencing of this T cell receptor beta chain was carried out in a study of PD-L1 blockade in urothelial cancer. As for time point: peripheral blood 6 weeks after treatment start. CDR3 length equals 16 residues. Trimming cost V 4 bases and J 2 bases, with 16 bases left between them. Germline assignment: CDR1 LNHDA and CDR2 SQIVND (reference sequence). Using immunoSEQ multiplex PCR, the repertoire was profiled, and TCRdb retains in-frame clones only, with some absent. The table shows 45,000 to 55,000 clones, with about 90% occurring only once. This TCR was recovered from a man in his sixties with urothelial cancer. This chain uses TRBV19 with TRBJ2-3; D remains unclear. Source: PBMCs, taken around atezolizumab (anti-PD-L1) treatment. CDR3 bases: TGTGCCAGTAGTACCGGATCTAATAGACACACAGATACGCAGTATTTT. Translating gives CASSTGSNRHTDTQYF.